The TCR beta chain under discussion was sequenced for a study of blood T cells in healthy people across ages. Regarding the study as a whole: Long-lived donors exceeded aged donors in naive CD4+ cells and diversity.

Through a sample-barcoded 5' primer and a J-beta primer mix, a second PCR was run for roughly 7 to 11 cycles. TCRdb reprocessed the 5' RACE reads via MiXCR and lists one record per CDR3 protein. The table records hundreds of thousands of distinct CDR3 sequences, about 53% of them present only once. A remark on this clonotype: Its antigen remains unidentified.

The ends lost 5 bases at V and 1 base at J; junction bases unmatched: 8. The germline V gene encodes CDR1 SGHTA and CDR2 FQGNSA. The CDR3 extends over 16 amino acids. Every donor contributed about 10 milliliters of peripheral blood by blood draw. At least 6.5 million PBMCs were isolated per sample. There were at least 5 micrograms of total RNA extracted from every sample. The TCR originated in an elderly man in good health. The chain recombines TRBV7-2 with TRBJ2-3, with 8 bases identical to TRBD1. The specimen was blood. The CDR3 reads CASSPRTGRGTDTQYF. CDR3 sequence (DNA): TGTGCCAGCAGCCCAAGGACAGGGCGGGGCACAGATACGCAGTATTTT.